Below, 19 T cell receptor beta chains from the same sample are listed, as sequenced in a study of blood T cells in healthy people across ages. With a J-beta primer mix and a sample-barcoded 5' primer, a second PCR ran about 7 to 12 cycles. TCRdb processed the 5' RACE reads anew with MiXCR; each CDR3 protein has one entry. The data contain fewer than 950,000 distinct CDR3 sequences, 50% to 65% of them singletons. The sequenced sample was blood. The receptors derive from a man at least 80 years old in good health.

The chain couples TRBV15 to TRBJ2-2; 9 bases agree with TRBD2. V shed 0 bases, J shed 6 bases, and the junction held 8 bases outside the gene matches. The CDR3 is made up of 17 amino acids. The V gene's germline CDR1 is LNHNV and CDR2 YYDKDF (reference sequence). The CDR3 region is CATSRDRLAGYPGELFF. Written as DNA, the CDR3 is TGTGCCACCAGCAGAGATCGTCTAGCGGGATACCCCGGGGAGCTGTTTTTT.

As DNA, the CDR3 is TGCGCCAGCAGCTTGGGATCGCTTTGGGCGGGACAGGGAGCCTACGAGCAGTACTTC. It codes for CASSLGSLWAGQGAYEQYF. The rearrangement uses TRBV5-1 and TRBJ2-7, with 9 nucleotides matching TRBD1. The junction had 15 bases not matched to a gene; V was cut back by 0 bases and J by 2 bases. CDR3 size: 19 residues. CDR1 is SGHRS, CDR2 YFSETQ, per germline.

This clonotype appeared a single time. V gene TRBV7-9 combines with J gene TRBJ2-5; TRBD1 agrees at 7 bases. The DNA end lines up better with TRBJ2-7; the J call may be wrong. From germline, CDR1 is SEHNR and CDR2 FQNEAQ (reference sequence). The CDR3 consists of 16 residues. In nucleotides, the CDR3 is TGTGCCAGCAGCTTATTTCTCTGGGACAGTTCCTACGAGCAGTACTTC. This gives the protein CASSLFLWDSSYEQYF.

The gene calls are TRBV5-4 and TRBJ2-3; 10 nucleotides match TRBD2. Unmatched junction bases numbered 7, after V lost 4 bases and J lost 2 bases. CDR1 and CDR2 from the germline V gene are SGHNT and YYREEE (reference sequence). This CDR3 is 16 amino acids long. CDR3 in amino acids: CASSPELAGFTDTQYF. The CDR3 bases are TGTGCCAGCAGCCCGGAACTAGCGGGGTTCACAGATACGCAGTATTTT. Filled out from reference TRBV5-4 and TRBJ2-3, the complete variable domain reads ETGVTQSPTHLIKTRGQQVTLRCSSQSGHNTVSWYQQALGQGPQFIFQYYREEENGRGNFPPRFSGLQFPNYSSELNVNALELDDSALYLCASSPELAGFTDTQYFGPGTRLTVL.

The count of this clonotype is one. This rearrangement joins TRBV27 to TRBJ2-1; D may be TRBD1 or TRBD2 (5 bases each). Per the germline V gene, CDR1 is MNHEY and CDR2 is SMNVEV (reference sequence). This CDR3 is built from 15 residues. Trimming stripped 4 bases from V and 7 bases from J, with 17 bases between. CDR3 DNA: TGTGCCAGCAGTTATCTGGGGCGGGCTGGGAATGAGCAGTTCTTC. Its translation: CASSYLGRAGNEQFF.

V gene TRBV14 combines with J gene TRBJ1-2; 10 bases are a match to TRBD1. The ends lost 5 bases at V and 2 bases at J; junction bases unmatched: 8. The CDR3 covers 16 residues. Germline V lookup: CDR1 SGHDN, CDR2 FVKESK. CDR3 residues: CASSGRPGQGNYGYTF. The CDR3 nucleotides are TGTGCCAGCAGCGGGCGACCGGGACAGGGGAACTATGGCTACACCTTC.

This clonotype showed up many times. The V call is TRBV20-1, the J call TRBJ2-1; D may match TRBD1 or TRBD2 (5 bases each). Looked up from germline, CDR1 is DFQATT and CDR2 is SNEGSKA (reference sequence). The CDR3 has 13 amino acids. Trimming shortened V by 6 bases and J by 9 bases, and 18 bases separated the two germline ends. DNA for the CDR3: TGCAGTGCGACGGGACCCCGCCGAGGTGAGCAGTTCTTC. Its protein product is CSATGPRRGEQFF.

This clonotype was found a few times. V is TRBV11-2 and J is TRBJ1-2; D not certain. V lost 1 base and J 8 bases, leaving 8 bases between the germline ends. This CDR3 is built from 12 residues. Per germline, CDR1 SGHAT and CDR2 FQNNGV. Here the CDR3 DNA reads TGTGCCAGCAGCTTAGGGGGAAACGGCTACACCTTC. This codes for CASSLGGNGYTF.

This clonotype has just one count. J is TRBJ1-4 and V is TRBV7-9; weak D call: TRBD1 (6 bases). Germline-derived CDR1 and CDR2 are SEHNR and FQNEAQ (reference sequence). This CDR3 has 14 residues. The V end was cut by 3 bases, the J end by 2 bases, with 7 bases between. In DNA, the CDR3 is TGTGCCAGCAGCTTCCAGGGGACTAATGAAAAACTGTTTTTT. Translating it yields CASSFQGTNEKLFF.

The rearrangement links TRBV9 to TRBJ2-3; D might be TRBD2 (6 bases). Looked up from germline, CDR1 is SGDLS and CDR2 is YYNGEE. The CDR3 is 15 amino acids. Trimming pared 4 bases from V and 3 bases from J, leaving 15 bases between. The CDR3 spells CASSTGGPSTDTQYF. The DNA of the CDR3 is TGTGCCAGCAGCACCGGGGGACCTTCAACAGATACGCAGTATTTT.

This clonotype was recorded a few times. The J gene is TRBJ2-7, the V gene TRBV20-1; 10 nucleotides align to TRBD2. Germline CDR1 is DFQATT and CDR2 is SNEGSKA (reference sequence). CDR3 length equals 13 residues. V trimming: 6 bases; J trimming: 6 bases; junction bases outside the gene matches: 8. CDR3: CSAPGLAGVEQYF. The CDR3 DNA follows: TGCAGTGCCCCCGGGCTAGCGGGAGTCGAGCAGTACTTC.

The chain joins TRBV28 to TRBJ1-1, with D hard to call. CDR1 and CDR2 (germline): MDHEN, SYDVKM. V was cut by 9 bases and J by 4 bases, with 9 bases left in between. The CDR3 sequence is 11 residues long. CDR3 sequence: CARSPATEAFF. In nucleotides, the CDR3 is TGTGCCAGAAGTCCGGCCACTGAAGCTTTCTTT. The full variable domain, rest sourced from reference TRBV28 and TRBJ1-1, is DVKVTQSSRYLVKRTGEKVFLECVQDMDHENMFWYRQDPGLGLRLIYFSYDVKMKEKGDIPEGYSVSREKKERFSLILESASTNQTSMYLCARSPATEAFFGQGTRLTVV.

This clonotype showed up just once. This clone may be a read error of a much larger clone one base away. The chain has TRBV20-1 and TRBJ2-1; D is ambiguous. V was shortened by 5 bases and J by 1 base, with 12 bases between the two germline ends. CDR1 and CDR2 (germline): DFQATT, SNEGSKA (reference sequence). CDR3 size: 14 residues. This CDR3 is CSAPPLRSYNEQFF. As DNA, the CDR3 is TGCAGTGCTCCCCCGTTGAGGTCCTACAATGAGCAGTTCTTC.

Only a few counts were recorded for this clonotype. This chain joins TRBV29-1 and TRBJ2-1, with 9 bases identical to TRBD1. With 6 bases clipped from V and 9 bases from J, the junction kept 9 bases outside the gene matches. Germline V gives CDR1 SQVTM, CDR2 ANQGSEA. This CDR3 has 13 residues. The DNA for the CDR3 is TGCAGCGTGCAACGGGACAGGGCGGGTGAGCAGTTCTTC. It is translated as CSVQRDRAGEQFF.

This clonotype was seen a handful of times. The gene calls are TRBV3-1 and TRBJ2-5; D uncertain. V was pared by 1 base and J by 5 bases, with 8 bases between. The V gene's germline CDR1 is LGHDT and CDR2 YNNKEL (reference sequence). The length of the CDR3 is 13 residues. CDR3 sequence reads: CASSQVVRETQYF. CDR3 bases: TGTGCCAGCAGCCAAGTTGTACGCGAGACCCAGTACTTC.

The chain uses TRBV5-1 and TRBJ1-2; a possible D gene is TRBD1 (5 bases). The CDR3 has 14 amino acids. Germline CDR1 SGHRS, CDR2 YFSETQ. Trimming pared 4 bases from V and 2 bases from J, leaving 12 bases between. CDR3 protein: CASSQGPSNYGYTF. The CDR3 bases are TGCGCCAGCAGCCAGGGACCGAGCAACTATGGCTACACCTTC.

Regarding this clonotype: This could be a read error, since a much larger clone is one nucleotide away. V gene TRBV14 combines with J gene TRBJ2-5; 11 nucleotides align to TRBD2. V dropped 6 bases and J dropped 11; count of bases not matched to a gene: 14. In germline, CDR1 is SGHDN, CDR2 FVKESK. The CDR3 is 15 amino acids. The CDR3 sequence: CASSIASGGNNEQYF. CDR3 coding DNA: TGTGCCAGCAGTATTGCTAGCGGGGGGAACAATGAGCAGTACTTC.

V is TRBV29-1 and J is TRBJ2-1; 9 nucleotides align to TRBD2. Germline loops: CDR1 SQVTM, CDR2 ANQGSEA. With 6 bases clipped from V and 3 bases from J, the junction kept 9 bases outside the gene matches. The CDR3 runs 15 residues. The CDR3 bases are TGCAGCGTCCGGACTAGCGTGGACCTCTACAATGAGCAGTTCTTC. Amino acids: CSVRTSVDLYNEQFF.

The chain employs TRBV20-1 and TRBJ2-7, with TRBD2 matching 13 bases. CDR3 length: 16 amino acids. Germline assignment: CDR1 DFQATT and CDR2 SNEGSKA (reference sequence). V lost 4 bases, J lost 4 bases, and 10 bases stayed unmatched. The CDR3 protein is CSAIGTSGTNRYEQYF. In DNA, the CDR3 is TGCAGTGCTATCGGGACTAGCGGGACAAACCGGTACGAGCAGTACTTC.